A single sample gave rise to the 28 T cell receptor beta chains below, sequenced in a study of blood T cell repertoires in COVID-19. Data came from immunoSEQ multiplex PCR; TCRdb stores just in-frame clones and leaves some out. The table includes 250,000 to 300,000 clones, around nine tenths detected once. Sequencing was performed on PBMCs or T cells enriched from blood (not recorded which). The source is a woman aged 40 to 50 who had recovered from COVID-19.

V usage is TRBV29-1 and J usage is TRBJ2-5; D remains ambiguous. With 5 bases removed from V and 1 base from J, the gap between germline ends came to 17 bases. Germline V CDR1 and CDR2: SQVTM, ANQGSEA. The CDR3 runs 15 residues. The CDR3 is CSVFNSPIVQETQYF. The CDR3 DNA follows: TGCAGCGTTTTCAATAGCCCTATCGTCCAAGAGACCCAGTACTTC. The whole variable domain, remainder taken from reference TRBV29-1 and TRBJ2-5, is SAVISQKPSRDICQRGTSLTIQCQVDSQVTMMFWYRQQPGQSLTLIATANQGSEATYESGFVIDKFPISRPNLTFSTLTVSNMSPEDSSIYLCSVFNSPIVQETQYFGPGTRLLVL.

The chain uses TRBV5-1 and TRBJ2-1; no definite D call. The CDR3 contains 13 residues. Germline lookup yields CDR1 SGHRS and CDR2 YFSETQ. Trimming shortened V by 2 bases and J by 7 bases, and 10 bases separated the two germline ends. CDR3 loop: CASSLGDGNEQFF. The CDR3 nucleotides read TGCGCCAGCAGCTTAGGTGACGGGAATGAGCAGTTCTTC.

The chain employs TRBV29-1 and TRBJ1-1, with TRBD1 matching over 9 bases. With V trimmed by 8 bases and J by 11 bases, 15 bases remained unmatched. The germline V gene has CDR1 SQVTM and CDR2 ANQGSEA. The CDR3 has 13 residues. In DNA, the CDR3 is TGCAGCATCCAAATACAGGGGGCCCTTGGGGCTTTCTTT. It encodes CSIQIQGALGAFF.

The CDR3 DNA reads as TGTGCCAGCAGCCTCTCATTGGGCAGTTCCTACGAGCAGTACTTC. Its protein is CASSLSLGSSYEQYF. The gene calls are TRBV5-5 and TRBJ2-7; D unresolved. V was trimmed by 4 bases and J by 1 base, leaving 15 bases between them. The CDR3 covers 15 residues. CDR1 and CDR2 (germline): SGHKS, YYEKEE (reference sequence).

Comments on this clone: One end of the junction varies from germline; a read error may be responsible. The chain combines TRBV2 with TRBJ1-5; 10 bases align to TRBD1. Germline lookup yields CDR1 SNHLY and CDR2 FYNNEI. The CDR3 sequence is 14 residues long. The chain's CDR3 is CASSPTGGNRPQHF. CDR3 DNA sequence: TGTGCCAGCAGTCCGACAGGGGGCAATCGGCCCCAGCATTTT. The whole variable domain, remainder taken from reference TRBV2 and TRBJ1-5, is EPEVTQTPSHQVTQMGQEVILRCVPISNHLYFYWYRQILGQKVEFLVSFYNNEISEKSEIFDDQFSVERPDGSNFTLKIRSTKLEDSAMYFCASSPTGGNRPQHFGDGTRLSIL.

This clone is a singleton in its sample. The V gene is TRBV5-1, the J gene TRBJ2-1; 10 nucleotides match TRBD1. Trimming at V came to 0 bases and at J to 5 bases, leaving 5 bases not matched to a gene. This CDR3 contains 16 residues. Germline-derived CDR1 and CDR2 are SGHRS and YFSETQ. CDR3 nucleotides: TGCGCCAGCAGCTTGGCAACCGGGACAGGGGACAATGAGCAGTTCTTC. It is translated as CASSLATGTGDNEQFF.

This chain joins TRBV6-5 and TRBJ2-1; TRBD2 matches at 13 bases. The germline CDR1 and CDR2 sequences are MNHEY and SVGAGI. V shed 6 bases and J 8 bases; nucleotides not matched to a gene: 7. This CDR3 spans 15 amino acids. CDR3 DNA: TGTGCCAGCAGGGCGACTAGCGGGGGGCCCTATGAGCAGTTCTTC. Translated, it gives CASRATSGGPYEQFF.

The chain couples TRBV9 to TRBJ2-1; 7 bases align to TRBD2. This CDR3 has 15 residues. V lost 1 base and J lost 5; bases outside the gene matches: 6. Per the germline V gene, CDR1 is SGDLS and CDR2 is YYNGEE. The CDR3 protein is CASSVTGLRDNEQFF. CDR3 DNA: TGTGCCAGCAGCGTAACGGGACTAAGGGACAATGAGCAGTTCTTC. Using reference TRBV9 and TRBJ2-1 for the parts outside the CDR3, the full variable domain is DSGVTQTPKHLITATGQRVTLRCSPRSGDLSVYWYQQSLDQGLQFLIQYYNGEERAKGNILERFSAQQFPDLHSELNLSSLELGDSALYFCASSVTGLRDNEQFFGPGTRLTVL.

The chain carries TRBV30 and TRBJ2-1, with TRBD1 identical over 9 bases. CDR1 and CDR2 from the germline V gene are GTSNPN and SVGIG (reference sequence). J gave up 5 bases and V 6 bases, and 2 bases lay outside the gene matches. The CDR3 consists of 12 residues. The CDR3 bases are TGTGCCTGCGGGACAGGGAACAATGAGCAGTTCTTC. Encoded protein: CACGTGNNEQFF. The full variable domain, in which reference TRBV30 and TRBJ2-1 provide the parts outside the CDR3, is SQTIHQWPATLVQPVGSPLSLECTVEGTSNPNLYWYRQAAGRGLQLLFYSVGIGQISSEVPQNLSASRPQDRQFILSSKKLLLSDSGFYLCACGTGNNEQFFGPGTRLTVL.

The V gene is TRBV10-2, the J gene TRBJ2-2; D possibly corresponds to TRBD2 (5 bases). The germline CDR1 and CDR2 sequences are WSHSY and SAAADI. This CDR3 is 14 amino acids long. V was pared by 7 bases and J by 1 base, with 10 bases between. The CDR3 DNA sequence: TGCGCCAGCACAAGCGGACTGAACACCGGGGAGCTGTTTTTT. Its protein product is CASTSGLNTGELFF.

The count of this clone is one. The rearrangement uses TRBV5-6 and TRBJ1-1, with a possible D match to TRBD1 (6 bases). Per germline, CDR1 SGHDT and CDR2 YYEEEE. With 3 bases removed from V and 3 bases from J, the gap between germline ends came to 15 bases. The CDR3 is 15 amino acids. Here the CDR3 reads CASSYPQGRDTEAFF. CDR3 sequence (DNA): TGTGCCAGCAGCTACCCACAGGGTAGGGACACTGAAGCTTTCTTT.

The chain employs TRBV3-1 (or the pseudogene TRBV3-2) and TRBJ1-1; 8 bases are shared with TRBD1. The length of the CDR3 is 16 residues. V gave up 0 bases and J gave up 8 bases; unmatched junction bases: 11. The germline CDR1 and CDR2 sequences are LGHDT and YNNKEL (reference sequence). The CDR3: CASSQETALRGREAFF. The CDR3 DNA reads TGTGCCAGCAGCCAAGAGACCGCACTCAGGGGGCGGGAAGCTTTCTTT.

The rearrangement uses TRBV24-1 and TRBJ2-5; D possibly corresponds to TRBD1 (8 bases). Trimming took 4 bases from V and 5 from J, leaving 16 bases between them. CDR1 is KGHDR, CDR2 SFDVKD, per germline. The CDR3 spans 15 residues. The CDR3 is CATSEYRGGDETQYF. DNA of the CDR3: TGTGCCACCAGTGAATACAGGGGGGGAGATGAGACCCAGTACTTC.

This clone came up once. The J gene is TRBJ1-2, the V gene TRBV5-1; D possibly corresponds to TRBD1 (6 bases). The CDR3 spans 13 residues. Germline V gene data show CDR1 as SGHRS and CDR2 as YFSETQ. V lost 0 bases to trimming and J lost 6 bases, with 9 bases between them. CDR3 DNA sequence: TGCGCCAGCAGCTTGGTAGGGGGTAATGGCTACACCTTC. It is translated as CASSLVGGNGYTF.

The chain links TRBV5-1 to TRBJ2-1; 7 bases are shared with TRBD2. After removal of 8 bases from V and 1 base from J, the junction contained 6 bases not matched to a gene. Germline lookup yields CDR1 SGHRS and CDR2 YFSETQ. The CDR3 consists of 14 residues. CDR3 residues: CASHPGGSYNEQFF. Written as DNA, the CDR3 is TGCGCCAGTCACCCCGGGGGGTCCTACAATGAGCAGTTCTTC.

The chain employs TRBV7-2 and TRBJ1-5; 7 bases match TRBD1. Trimming cost V 1 base and J 7 bases; bases outside gene matches: 7. This CDR3 contains 15 residues. CDR1 is SGHTA, CDR2 FQGNSA, per germline. The CDR3: CASSLGTGLRQPQHF. The DNA for the CDR3 is TGTGCCAGCAGCTTAGGGACAGGTTTGAGACAGCCCCAGCATTTT.

V is TRBV11-2 and J is TRBJ1-1; D is unresolved. This CDR3 comprises 12 residues. The germline V and J ends were trimmed by 2 bases and 6 bases, with 7 bases remaining between them. Germline values: CDR1 SGHAT, CDR2 FQNNGV. The DNA of the CDR3 is TGTGCCAGCAGCTTAATCCTTCCTGAAGCTTTCTTT. Translation: CASSLILPEAFF.

The chain combines TRBV5-1 with TRBJ2-7; 8 nucleotides match TRBD1. CDR3 length: 14 amino acids. V was pared by 2 bases and J by 3 bases, with 4 bases of the junction left unmatched. CDR1 SGHRS and CDR2 YFSETQ come from the germline V gene. As DNA, the CDR3 is TGCGCCAGCAGCTTCGGGACAGGAAACTACGAGCAGTACTTC. Translated, it gives CASSFGTGNYEQYF.

The V call is TRBV2, the J call TRBJ1-1, with no clear D. This CDR3 has 15 residues. In germline, CDR1 is SNHLY, CDR2 FYNNEI. Trimming left V 1 base short and J 0 bases short, with 9 bases between. The CDR3 sequence: CASSEGARVNTEAFF. CDR3 coding DNA: TGTGCCAGCAGTGAAGGGGCGCGGGTGAACACTGAAGCTTTCTTT.

The chain links TRBV19 to TRBJ1-1; D gene unclear. The V gene lost 6 bases and the J gene lost 0 bases, with 14 bases spanning the gap. Germline loops: CDR1 LNHDA, CDR2 SQIVND (reference sequence). This CDR3 spans 15 amino acids. The CDR3 DNA sequence: TGTGCCAGTAGGAGGCTTTTGAACATGAACACTGAAGCTTTCTTT. This gives the protein CASRRLLNMNTEAFF.

The chain couples TRBV3-1 (or the pseudogene TRBV3-2) to TRBJ2-4; D possibly corresponds to TRBD2 (6 bases). The CDR3 spans 14 residues. V gave up 9 bases and J gave up 0 bases, with 12 bases separating them. Per the germline V gene, CDR1 is LGHDT and CDR2 is YNNKEL (reference sequence). For the CDR3, the DNA is TGTGCCAGTCGCCTCGGGGGAGCCAAAAACATTCAGTACTTC. Its protein product is CASRLGGAKNIQYF.

The gene calls are TRBV3-1 (or the pseudogene TRBV3-2) and TRBJ1-5; D unclear. The CDR3 has 15 residues. Germline assignment: CDR1 LGHDT and CDR2 YNNKEL (reference sequence). V was pared by 2 bases and J by 1 base, with 9 bases between. CDR3 loop: CASSQRGISNQPQHF. The DNA of the CDR3 is TGTGCCAGCAGCCAACGGGGAATAAGCAATCAGCCCCAGCATTTT.

The chain carries TRBV27 and TRBJ2-2; D is perhaps TRBD2 (6 bases). CDR1 is MNHEY and CDR2 is SMNVEV in the germline V gene (reference sequence). V shed 8 bases and J shed 3 bases, with 13 bases lying between them. CDR3 length equals 14 residues. The CDR3 here is CASGLARYTGELFF. The DNA of the CDR3 is TGTGCCAGCGGCCTAGCGAGATACACCGGGGAGCTGTTTTTT.

This rearrangement joins TRBV3-1 (or the pseudogene TRBV3-2) to TRBJ1-2, with TRBD1 matching 7 bases. CDR3 length: 13 amino acids. The J segment lost 6 bases and the V segment lost 2 bases, leaving 3 bases of the junction unmatched. Germline CDR1 is LGHDT and CDR2 is YNNKEL (reference sequence). In nucleotides, the CDR3 is TGTGCCAGCAGCCAAAAAGACAGGGATGGCTACACCTTC. As protein: CASSQKDRDGYTF.

The chain recombines TRBV27 with TRBJ2-1, with 14 nucleotides matching TRBD2. In germline, CDR1 is MNHEY, CDR2 SMNVEV (reference sequence). The CDR3 sequence is 16 residues long. V gave up 7 bases and J gave up 6 bases; unmatched junction bases: 8. The CDR3, as DNA: TGTGCCAGCATATGGGCAGGACTAGCGGGGGGCAATGAGCAGTTCTTC. Encoded protein: CASIWAGLAGGNEQFF.

Comment on this clone: The sample holds other DNA sequences that translate to the same CDR3. The V call is TRBV29-1, the J call TRBJ1-1; possibly TRBD1 for D (5 bases). This CDR3 has 12 amino acids. Germline V lookup: CDR1 SQVTM, CDR2 ANQGSEA. Trimming took off 4 bases at V and 0 bases at J, with 6 bases between the two ends. The CDR3 bases are TGCAGCGTTGGACAGTTGAACACTGAAGCTTTCTTT. This translates into CSVGQLNTEAFF.

This rearrangement joins TRBV4-1 to TRBJ1-6, with TRBD1 matching over 8 bases. V lost 0 bases, J lost 2 bases, and 3 bases stayed unmatched. CDR1 MGHRA and CDR2 YSYEKL come from the germline V gene. The CDR3 is made up of 17 amino acids. The CDR3 DNA is TGCGCCAGCAGCCAAGACCCGGGACAGGCCTATAATTCACCCCTCCACTTT. Protein sequence: CASSQDPGQAYNSPLHF.

The sample holds a few counts of this clone. V is TRBV5-1 and J is TRBJ1-2; no definite D call. Germline V gives CDR1 SGHRS, CDR2 YFSETQ. V shed 0 bases and J shed 2 bases, with 14 bases lying between them. The CDR3 loop spans 16 amino acids. The DNA of the CDR3 is TGCGCCAGCAGCTTGGGAAAGCCCGAACCAAACTATGGCTACACCTTC. Amino acid sequence: CASSLGKPEPNYGYTF.